A single sample is the source of the 14 T cell receptor beta chains below, sequenced in a study of T cell responses to AZD1222 COVID-19 vaccine (dated by TCRdb to about 2021). The library was prepared using the immunoSEQ multiplex PCR assay. Here the immuneACCESS table is served through TCRdb, limited to in-frame sequences with V and J called. Missing clones are a known gap in these copies; in checked studies unresolved V genes cover under half, and the rest lacks a known reason. In this sample the table shows over 130,000 clones, roughly 94% of which occur a single time. Roughly 1.3% of the sample belongs to the ten largest clones. The intended sense of this specimen's time point label: baseline before first vaccination. The specimen was peripheral blood, collected on day 0 of AZD1222 vaccination. The source is an adult in good health.

The rearrangement uses TRBV27 and TRBJ2-5; 8 bases fit TRBD1. Per germline, CDR1 MNHEY and CDR2 SMNVEV (reference sequence). Losses at the gene ends were 2 bases for V and 5 bases for J; bases not matched to a gene: 7. CDR3 length equals 15 residues. As DNA, the CDR3 is TGTGCCAGCAGTTTAACCCCCAGGGGGCTGGAGACCCAGTACTTC. Translating it yields CASSLTPRGLETQYF.

This sequence joins TRBV4-1 and TRBJ2-2; tentatively, D is TRBD2 (6 bases). Trimming stripped 2 bases from V and 6 bases from J, with 10 bases between. Germline CDR1 is MGHRA and CDR2 is YSYEKL. This CDR3 region has 14 residues. CDR3 DNA: TGCGCCAGCAGCCAACTAGGGACTCCCGGGGAGCTGTTTTTT. This sequence encodes CASSQLGTPGELFF.

V is TRBV10-1 and J is TRBJ2-3, with a tentative D call TRBD2 (6 bases). Germline V lookup: CDR1 WNHNN, CDR2 SYGVQD (reference sequence). Trimming stripped 10 bases from V and 0 bases from J, with 8 bases between. CDR3 length equals 12 residues. The CDR3 loop reads CATGTSTDTQYF. The CDR3 region has the DNA TGCGCCACGGGGACTAGCACAGATACGCAGTATTTT.

This clone was recorded a few times. The genes are TRBV10-1 and TRBJ1-5; 9 nucleotides match TRBD1. The CDR3 runs 16 residues. The germline gives CDR1 WNHNN, CDR2 SYGVQD (reference sequence). J was trimmed by 6 bases and V by 6 bases; bases with no gene match: 12. The CDR3 region is CASRGPQQGAGQPQHF. The CDR3 coding sequence is TGCGCCAGCAGGGGCCCACAACAGGGGGCAGGTCAGCCCCAGCATTTT.

The rearrangement links TRBV18 to TRBJ2-5, with no clear D. V gave up 3 bases and J gave up 2 bases, with 4 bases separating them. Germline-derived CDR1 and CDR2 are KGHSH and LQKENI. This CDR3 is 12 amino acids long. CDR3 amino acids: CASSPGQETQYF. The CDR3 DNA reads TGTGCCAGCTCACCCGGGCAAGAGACCCAGTACTTC.

V is TRBV28 and J is TRBJ2-2; D gene unclear. V lost 9 bases to trimming and J lost 4 bases, with 6 bases between them. The germline CDR1 and CDR2 sequences are MDHEN and SYDVKM. The CDR3 consists of 11 residues. The CDR3 reads CASSSTGELFF. The CDR3 coding sequence is TGTGCCAGTTCCAGCACCGGGGAGCTGTTTTTT.

The sample holds one count of this clone. The chain carries TRBV28 and TRBJ1-1; TRBD1 is a possible D gene (5 bases). V lost 8 bases and J 9 bases, leaving 19 bases between the germline ends. This CDR3 has 13 residues. CDR1 is MDHEN, CDR2 SYDVKM, per germline. The chain's CDR3 is CASGSVQMGQAFF. The CDR3 DNA follows: TGTGCCAGCGGGAGTGTACAGATGGGGCAAGCTTTCTTT.

This chain connects TRBV4-2 to TRBJ2-7; D might be TRBD1 or TRBD2, each matching 5 bases. Trimming took off 0 bases at V and 9 bases at J, with 15 bases between the two ends. This CDR3 has 14 amino acids. Germline CDR1 is LGHNA and CDR2 is YNFKEQ. This CDR3 reads CASSQERGRDAQYV. In DNA form, the CDR3 reads TGTGCCAGCAGCCAAGAGAGGGGAAGGGATGCGCAGTACGTC.

CDR3 in DNA: TGTGCCAGCAAACCGGGAGACAGCGATCAGCCCCAGCATTTT. Its translation is CASKPGDSDQPQHF. The J gene is TRBJ1-5, the V gene TRBV3-1 (or the pseudogene TRBV3-2), with D possibly matching TRBD1 (5 bases). The germline CDR1 and CDR2 sequences are LGHDT and YNNKEL (reference sequence). The CDR3 loop spans 14 amino acids. Between the trimmed V and J ends, which lost 7 bases and 5 bases, there was a span of 15 bases.

This clone was picked up one time. The rearrangement joins TRBV5-8 to TRBJ1-2, with D unresolved. The CDR3 spans 10 residues. Germline CDR1 and CDR2: SGHTS and YDEGEE. V was shortened by 3 bases and J by 12 bases, with 9 bases between the two germline ends. CDR3 in amino acids: CASSSWPDTF. The DNA of the CDR3 is TGTGCCAGCAGCTCCTGGCCCGACACCTTC. The entire variable domain, with the rest obtained from reference TRBV5-8 and TRBJ1-2, is as follows: EAGVTQSPTHLIKTRGQQATLRCSPISGHTSVYWYQQALGLGLQFLLWYDEGEERNRGNFPPRFSGRQFPNYSSELNVNALELEDSALYLCASSSWPDTFGSGTRLTVV.

The chain couples TRBV19 to TRBJ1-3; D not certain. Germline V gives CDR1 LNHDA, CDR2 SQIVND (reference sequence). The CDR3 contains 9 residues. V was shortened by 9 bases and J by 7 bases, with 4 bases between the two germline ends. The CDR3 loop is CARPNTIYF. CDR3 nucleotides: TGTGCCAGACCTAACACCATATATTTT.

This chain uses TRBV2 with TRBJ1-5, with D perhaps TRBD1 (5 bases). Germline V gives CDR1 SNHLY, CDR2 FYNNEI. The CDR3 loop spans 13 amino acids. Deletions cut 6 bases from V and 11 bases from J, with 17 bases between. CDR3 residues: CASRMGEEKAQHF. Written as DNA, the CDR3 is TGTGCCAGCAGGATGGGGGAAGAAAAAGCCCAGCATTTT.

The rearrangement joins TRBV3-1 (or the pseudogene TRBV3-2) to TRBJ1-4, with D possibly matching TRBD1 (5 bases). V lost 6 bases, J lost 0 bases, and 17 bases lay in between. The CDR3 has 17 residues. Germline V gene data show CDR1 as LGHDT and CDR2 as YNNKEL (reference sequence). The CDR3 reads CASSHLRQSTTNEKLFF. CDR3 in DNA: TGTGCCAGCAGTCACCTACGACAGTCTACAACTAATGAAAAACTGTTTTTT.

The V and J genes are TRBV7-8 and TRBJ1-1, with a possible D match to TRBD1 (5 bases). The CDR3 is made up of 14 amino acids. V lost 2 bases, J lost 6 bases, and 13 bases lay in between. Germline CDR1 SGHVS, CDR2 FQNEAQ. This CDR3 reads CASSLNTGGAEAFF. CDR3 nucleotide sequence: TGTGCCAGCAGCTTAAACACGGGGGGGGCTGAAGCTTTCTTT.